This T cell receptor beta chain emerged from a study of blood T cell repertoires in COVID-19. J gave up 4 bases and V 7 bases, and 9 bases lay outside the gene matches. CDR3 length equals 17 residues. The V gene's germline CDR1 is SGHNT and CDR2 YYREEE (reference sequence). Assay: immunoSEQ multiplex PCR; the TCRdb copy retains only in-frame clones and omits some. The profile shows about 520,000 clones, roughly 85% of them singletons. J is TRBJ2-3 and V is TRBV5-4, with 16 bases matching TRBD2. Sequenced: peripheral blood. The sequence was collected from a human donor in a cohort sampled during active COVID-19. CDR3: CASREGLAGGPADTQYF. In DNA, the CDR3 is TGTGCCAGCCGTGAGGGACTAGCGGGAGGGCCCGCAGATACGCAGTATTTT.